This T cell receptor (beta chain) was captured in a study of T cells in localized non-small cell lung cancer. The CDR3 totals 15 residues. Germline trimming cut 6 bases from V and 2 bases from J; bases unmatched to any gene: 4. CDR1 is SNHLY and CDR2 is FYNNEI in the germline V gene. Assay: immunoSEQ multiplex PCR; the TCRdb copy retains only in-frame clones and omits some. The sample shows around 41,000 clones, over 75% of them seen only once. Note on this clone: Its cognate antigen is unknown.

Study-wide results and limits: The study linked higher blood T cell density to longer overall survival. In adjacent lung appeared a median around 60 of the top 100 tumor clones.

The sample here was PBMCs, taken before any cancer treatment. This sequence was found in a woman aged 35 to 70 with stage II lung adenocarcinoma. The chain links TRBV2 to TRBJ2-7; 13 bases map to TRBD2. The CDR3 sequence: CASRALAGGPYEQYF. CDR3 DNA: TGTGCCAGCAGGGCACTAGCGGGGGGGCCCTACGAGCAGTACTTC.